This T cell receptor beta chain was retrieved from a study of cytomegalovirus exposure and HLA in healthy donors. The CDR3 runs to 15 residues. Germline V gene sequence: CDR1 GTSNPN, CDR2 SVGIG (reference sequence). Losses at the gene ends were 2 bases for V and 5 bases for J; bases not matched to a gene: 2. With respect to this clone: Its specificity is unknown.

Broader study findings: In vitro experiments confirmed that a few CMV-associated chains were specific for CMV antigens.

A multiplex PCR was run with 60 Vbeta primers and 13 Jbeta primers. Produced via immunoSEQ multiplex PCR; TCRdb's table is partial and in-frame only. Among 150,000 to 200,000 clones listed, around 83% were seen once. The V and J genes are TRBV30 and TRBJ2-5, with 16 bases fitting TRBD2. Sequences were obtained from PBMCs. This receptor was obtained from a man aged 45-60 years in good health and CMV-seropositive. The CDR3 loop is CAWSRGLAGGETQYF. Written as DNA, the CDR3 is TGTGCCTGGAGTAGGGGACTAGCGGGAGGGGAGACCCAGTACTTC.